These 28 T cell receptor beta chains came from one sample sequenced in a study of CD8 T cells in Susac syndrome. Reverse transcription of roughly 0.5 to 1 ug RNA was carried out with random hexamers. TCRdb re-analysed the immunoSEQ multiplex PCR reads in MiXCR, keeping a single row per CDR3 protein. The sample has tens of thousands of distinct CDR3 sequences, around 93% seen once. Input material: CD4+ T cells from PBMCs. The receptors come from a human donor with Susac syndrome.

This chain uses TRBV3-1 with TRBJ2-5; a possible D gene is TRBD2 (7 bases). With 4 bases removed from V and 5 bases from J, the gap between germline ends came to 14 bases. CDR3 size: 14 residues. The germline gives CDR1 LGHDT, CDR2 YNNKEL (reference sequence). This chain's CDR3 is CASSLLSGGETQYF. The CDR3 nucleotides are TGTGCCAGCAGCCTTCTGTCGGGGGGCGAGACCCAGTACTTC.

This chain uses TRBV6-5 with TRBJ2-1; 12 bases line up with TRBD2. This CDR3 is built from 13 residues. V gave up 5 bases and J gave up 8 bases; unmatched junction bases: 1. Germline values: CDR1 MNHEY, CDR2 SVGAGI. CDR3 region: CASSPSGRDEQFF. In DNA form, the CDR3 reads TGTGCCAGCAGTCCTAGCGGGAGGGATGAGCAGTTCTTC.

This chain links TRBV19 with TRBJ1-2; 7 bases map to TRBD1. This CDR3 contains 13 residues. Trimming took 3 bases from V and 4 from J; bases not matched to a gene: 2. The V gene's germline CDR1 is LNHDA and CDR2 SQIVND (reference sequence). The CDR3 region has the DNA TGTGCCAGTAGTATCGACAGGGTCTATGGCTACACCTTC. This translates into CASSIDRVYGYTF.

The chain uses TRBV15 and TRBJ1-1, with D perhaps matching TRBD1 (5 bases). V lost 8 bases, J lost 0 bases, and 13 bases lay in between. Germline V CDR1 and CDR2: LNHNV, YYDKDF (reference sequence). The CDR3 covers 14 residues. The CDR3 here is CATGGFGVNTEAFF. The CDR3, as DNA: TGTGCCACCGGGGGTTTCGGGGTGAACACTGAAGCTTTCTTT.

The chain links TRBV20-1 to TRBJ2-7; D perhaps matches TRBD1 (5 bases). This CDR3 has 14 residues. The V and J ends lost 8 bases and 2 bases respectively, with 19 bases between them. Germline V gives CDR1 DFQATT, CDR2 SNEGSKA (reference sequence). In DNA, the CDR3 is TGCAGTTCCCTAGTGGGGCGGAGAACCTACGAGCAGTACTTC. The encoded protein is CSSLVGRRTYEQYF.

This clonotype has a single count. The rearrangement joins TRBV20-1 to TRBJ1-6; no clear D. The V end was cut by 1 base, the J end by 5 bases, with 12 bases between. The CDR3 extends over 15 amino acids. From germline, CDR1 is DFQATT and CDR2 SNEGSKA (reference sequence). This CDR3 is CSARVESVNNSPLHF. The CDR3 DNA reads TGCAGTGCTAGAGTCGAGAGCGTCAATAATTCACCCCTCCACTTT.

The V call is TRBV9, the J call TRBJ2-5; unclear D gene. CDR1 and CDR2 (germline): SGDLS, YYNGEE. V lost 4 bases and J lost 3, with 13 bases in between. The CDR3 contains 14 residues. CDR3 amino acids: CASSTLSGEETQYF. CDR3 DNA: TGTGCCAGCAGCACCCTCTCTGGGGAAGAGACCCAGTACTTC.

J is TRBJ1-1 and V is TRBV19, with unresolved D. Germline loops: CDR1 LNHDA, CDR2 SQIVND (reference sequence). V lost 10 bases and J 7 bases, leaving 13 bases between the germline ends. The CDR3 contains 11 residues. CDR3 DNA sequence: TGTGCCACGAGCCTGGATGGTGAAGCTTTCTTT. This encodes CATSLDGEAFF.

This chain connects TRBV2 to TRBJ1-2; the D is unclear. Trimming shortened V by 8 bases and J by 0 bases, and 7 bases separated the two germline ends. The CDR3 totals 12 residues. Germline V lookup: CDR1 SNHLY, CDR2 FYNNEI. CDR3 bases: TGTGCCAGCGTAGGTCCTAACTATGGCTACACCTTC. Residues: CASVGPNYGYTF. Based on the CDR3 plus reference TRBV2 and TRBJ1-2, the full variable domain is EPEVTQTPSHQVTQMGQEVILRCVPISNHLYFYWYRQILGQKVEFLVSFYNNEISEKSEIFDDQFSVERPDGSNFTLKIRSTKLEDSAMYFCASVGPNYGYTFGSGTRLTVV.

J is TRBJ1-5 and V is TRBV2, with 9 bases identical to TRBD1. CDR1 and CDR2 from the germline V gene are SNHLY and FYNNEI. The CDR3 spans 14 residues. V lost 8 bases, J lost 2 bases, and 4 bases stayed unmatched. CDR3 DNA sequence: TGTGCCAGCCGCCGGGACAGGGGCAATCAGCCCCAGCATTTT. The encoded protein is CASRRDRGNQPQHF.

The genes are TRBV7-2 and TRBJ1-1, with D possibly being TRBD1 (6 bases). This CDR3 comprises 15 residues. The V end lost 3 bases, the J end lost 0 bases, and 11 bases lay between the germline ends. The V gene's germline CDR1 is SGHTA and CDR2 FQGNSA. CDR3 sequence reads: CASSFQGRVNTEAFF. In DNA, the CDR3 is TGTGCCAGCAGCTTTCAGGGGCGTGTGAACACTGAAGCTTTCTTT.

In nucleotides, the CDR3 is TGTGCCAGCTCACTACGAGGAGGAAGTGGCACCGGGGAGCTGTTTTTT. It translates to CASSLRGGSGTGELFF. The rearrangement links TRBV18 to TRBJ2-2; a weak D match, TRBD2 (5 bases). This CDR3 is 16 amino acids long. Germline V gives CDR1 KGHSH, CDR2 LQKENI. V was trimmed by 4 bases and J by 4 bases, leaving 16 bases between them.

The V gene is TRBV29-1, the J gene TRBJ2-3; 7 nucleotides align to TRBD1. The ends lost 3 bases at V and 1 base at J; junction bases unmatched: 4. This CDR3 comprises 14 residues. The germline CDR1 and CDR2 sequences are SQVTM and ANQGSEA. The CDR3 DNA is TGCAGCGTTGAGGGCGACAGGGGCACAGATACGCAGTATTTT. Amino acid sequence: CSVEGDRGTDTQYF.

The chain uses TRBV24-1 and TRBJ2-7; 7 bases are a match to TRBD1. V shed 3 bases, J shed 5 bases, and the junction held 9 bases outside the gene matches. Germline assignment: CDR1 KGHDR and CDR2 SFDVKD. This CDR3 spans 15 amino acids. This CDR3 is CATSDRDRTQDEQYF. The CDR3 region has the DNA TGTGCCACCAGTGATAGGGACAGAACCCAGGACGAGCAGTACTTC.

The chain has TRBV6-6 and TRBJ2-7; the D gene could be TRBD1 or TRBD2 (5 bases each). The germline V gene encodes CDR1 MNHNY and CDR2 SVGAGI (reference sequence). Trimming removed 6 bases from V and 2 bases from J, with 17 bases in between. The CDR3 has 15 residues. CDR3 sequence: CASSFPGTGTYEQYF. CDR3 in DNA: TGTGCCAGCAGCTTTCCGGGGACGGGGACCTACGAGCAGTACTTC.

The J gene is TRBJ2-4, the V gene TRBV7-2; TRBD2 matches at 15 bases. Germline assignment: CDR1 SGHTA and CDR2 FQGNSA. With V trimmed by 3 bases and J by 1 base, 4 bases remained unmatched. The CDR3 is 18 residues long. This CDR3 reads CASSFKGTSGGAKNIQYF. The CDR3 nucleotides read TGTGCCAGCAGCTTCAAAGGGACTAGCGGGGGGGCCAAAAACATTCAGTACTTC. The variable domain in full, with the rest retrieved from reference TRBV7-2 and TRBJ2-4, is GAGVSQSPSNKVTEKGKDVELRCDPISGHTALYWYRQSLGQGLEFLIYFQGNSAPDKSGLPSDRFSAERTGGSVSTLTIQRTQQEDSAVYLCASSFKGTSGGAKNIQYFGAGTRLSVL.

The chain combines TRBV6-4 with TRBJ2-4, with D perhaps matching TRBD2 (6 bases). V was pared by 2 bases and J by 13 bases, with 12 bases between. CDR1 MRHNA and CDR2 SNTAGT come from the germline V gene. The CDR3 loop spans 12 amino acids. The CDR3 bases are TGTGCCAGCAGTGACGTTGGGGGGTGGCAGTACTTC. It codes for CASSDVGGWQYF.

The chain uses TRBV4-3 and TRBJ2-1; TRBD1 aligns across 8 bases. This CDR3 spans 15 amino acids. From germline, CDR1 is LGHNA and CDR2 YSLEER. With V trimmed by 4 bases and J by 7 bases, 9 bases remained unmatched. The CDR3 sequence is CASSREQGVVNEQFF. CDR3 nucleotides: TGCGCCAGCAGCCGAGAACAGGGGGTGGTGAATGAGCAGTTCTTC.

CDR3 region: CAIKLGQGEGYGYTF. The CDR3 nucleotides are TGTGCCATTAAGTTAGGCCAAGGGGAGGGCTATGGCTACACCTTC. The chain has TRBV6-5 and TRBJ1-2; TRBD1 might be the D (5 bases). The CDR3 runs 15 residues. CDR1 is MNHEY and CDR2 is SVGAGI in the germline V gene. Trimming took 10 bases from V and 4 from J, leaving 22 bases between them.

The rearrangement joins TRBV20-1 to TRBJ1-5; TRBD1 might be the D (5 bases). Germline loops: CDR1 DFQATT, CDR2 SNEGSKA (reference sequence). The V gene lost 5 bases and the J gene lost 3 bases, with 8 bases spanning the gap. This CDR3 spans 12 amino acids. The CDR3 nucleotides read TGCAGTGCTCGACAGTCCAATCAGCCCCAGCATTTT. As protein: CSARQSNQPQHF.

The V and J genes are TRBV27 and TRBJ1-4; tentative D call: TRBD1 (5 bases). The CDR3 is 13 residues long. Germline V gene sequence: CDR1 MNHEY, CDR2 SMNVEV (reference sequence). Between the trimmed V and J ends, which lost 6 bases and 5 bases, there was a span of 10 bases. CDR3 protein: CASSRRTNEKLFF. The CDR3 region has the DNA TGTGCCAGCAGCCGGAGGACAAATGAAAAACTGTTTTTT.

This chain connects TRBV23-1 to TRBJ1-4, with D tentatively TRBD1 (5 bases). TRBV23-1 is labeled an ORF, and its function is uncertain. Trimming shortened V by 6 bases and J by 4 bases, and 18 bases separated the two germline ends. This CDR3 has 16 amino acids. CDR3 DNA: TGCGCCAGCAGACGTCACCCCGGGACGGATAATGAAAAACTGTTTTTT. It translates to CASRRHPGTDNEKLFF.

The chain recombines TRBV18 with TRBJ2-5; D is tentatively TRBD1 or TRBD2 (5 bases each). CDR1 and CDR2 (germline): KGHSH, LQKENI. There are 13 residues in the CDR3. V shed 3 bases and J shed 5 bases, with 10 bases lying between them. The CDR3 loop is CASSPGVRETQYF. CDR3 nucleotide sequence: TGTGCCAGCTCACCGGGGGTCCGGGAGACCCAGTACTTC.

The genes are TRBV4-2 and TRBJ2-3; TRBD2 matches 13 bases. Germline V gives CDR1 LGHNA, CDR2 YNFKEQ. J gave up 3 bases and V 3 bases, and 3 bases lay outside the gene matches. There are 16 residues in the CDR3. The CDR3 sequence: CASSQGLAGMTDTQYF. CDR3 bases: TGTGCCAGCAGCCAGGGACTAGCGGGAATGACAGATACGCAGTATTTT.

The chain employs TRBV7-2 and TRBJ1-4; D ambiguous. V was pared by 5 bases and J by 13 bases, with 14 bases between. CDR1 is SGHTA and CDR2 is FQGNSA in the germline V gene. This CDR3 has 12 amino acids. The CDR3 is CASSLDLESLFF. CDR3 bases: TGTGCCAGCAGCCTCGACCTGGAGTCACTGTTTTTT.

This clonotype was observed a single time. This rearrangement joins TRBV19 to TRBJ2-1; TRBD1 aligns across 12 bases. The V and J ends lost 5 bases and 6 bases, in that order; junction bases with no gene match: 2. Germline V lookup: CDR1 LNHDA, CDR2 SQIVND (reference sequence). This CDR3 has 14 residues. The CDR3 spells CASSGTGGLNEQFF. Written as DNA, the CDR3 is TGTGCCAGTAGTGGGACAGGGGGCCTCAATGAGCAGTTCTTC.

J is TRBJ1-6 and V is TRBV14, with D tentatively TRBD1 (6 bases). Germline assignment: CDR1 SGHDN and CDR2 FVKESK. Trimming took off 1 base at V and 12 bases at J, with 16 bases between the two ends. The CDR3 sequence is 15 residues long. The CDR3 DNA reads TGTGCCAGCAGCCAAGCGGGAACAGGGCGTCGACCCCTCCACTTT. This codes for CASSQAGTGRRPLHF.

V is TRBV9 and J is TRBJ2-3, with D hard to call. V was clipped by 6 bases and J by 2 bases, with 19 bases between them. CDR3 length equals 16 residues. The germline gives CDR1 SGDLS, CDR2 YYNGEE. CDR3 nucleotides: TGTGCCAGCACCCCTTGGGCCGCACCCTCCACAGATACGCAGTATTTT. It specifies CASTPWAAPSTDTQYF.